This T cell receptor beta chain is drawn from a study of cytomegalovirus exposure and HLA in healthy donors. Libraries were prepared by immunoSEQ multiplex PCR; TCRdb keeps only in-frame clonotypes and omits some of them. The table records 60,000 to 70,000 clones, about 89% of them present only once. This clone showed up just once. The CDR3 has 16 residues. CDR1 SGHNT and CDR2 YYREEE come from the germline V gene (reference sequence). The ends lost 5 bases at V and 2 bases at J; junction bases unmatched: 6. The V gene is TRBV5-4, the J gene TRBJ2-3, with 12 bases matching TRBD2. Sequencing was done on a sample of PBMCs. The receptor was derived from a woman younger than 35 in good health and CMV-seronegative. CDR3 coding DNA: TGTGCCAGCAGTCCCGGACTAGCGGGGCTCACAGATACGCAGTATTTT. Protein: CASSPGLAGLTDTQYF.